One sample yielded the 14 T cell receptor beta chains listed below, sequenced in a study of control samples from healthy donors and cancer patients. Sequencing used immunoSEQ multiplex PCR; TCRdb keeps in-frame clones, though not all of them. Of 85,000 to 100,000 clones in the sample, approximately 93% were seen once. The sample consisted of blood. The receptors were sampled from a man between 18 and 29 years old in good health.

The gene calls are TRBV19 and TRBJ1-6; D may be TRBD1 (6 bases). Germline CDR1 reads LNHDA; CDR2 reads SQIVND (reference sequence). The CDR3 is 15 residues long. Trimming removed 6 bases from V and 9 bases from J, with 18 bases in between. CDR3 bases: TGTGCCAGTAGATTAGGGGGAACCCTTGGTTCACCCCTCCACTTT. This sequence encodes CASRLGGTLGSPLHF.

As DNA, the CDR3 is TGTGCCACCAGCAGAGACTTTTGGGGGGGAGGTGAAAAACTGTTTTTT. As protein: CATSRDFWGGGEKLFF. The chain has TRBV15 and TRBJ1-4; possible D gene TRBD1, 5 bases. V was cut by 0 bases and J by 7 bases, with 15 bases left in between. The CDR3 is made up of 16 amino acids. The V gene's germline CDR1 is LNHNV and CDR2 YYDKDF (reference sequence).

This clone has only one observation. The chain carries TRBV15 and TRBJ1-6; tentatively, D is TRBD1 (6 bases). Trimming removed 5 bases at V and 9 bases at J, with 14 bases between. The CDR3 has 14 residues. Germline lookup yields CDR1 LNHNV and CDR2 YYDKDF (reference sequence). The DNA for the CDR3 is TGTGCCACCAGCTCGGGGGGGCCCAGTTCACCCCTCCACTTT. Its translation is CATSSGGPSSPLHF.

J is TRBJ1-2 and V is TRBV6-2 or TRBV6-3, with 7 bases that match TRBD1. Germline V gene lookup returns CDR1 MNHEY and CDR2 SVGEGT. V gave up 4 bases and J gave up 3 bases; unmatched junction bases: 11. This CDR3 is 16 amino acids long. CDR3 nucleotides: TGTGCCAGCAGTTCCGGGACAGCGGCTTGGGACTATGGCTACACCTTC. This gives the protein CASSSGTAAWDYGYTF.

The rearrangement links TRBV6-6 to TRBJ2-5; 7 nucleotides agree with TRBD1. J lost 1 base, V lost 7 bases, and 9 bases had no gene match. From germline, CDR1 is MNHNY and CDR2 SVGAGI (reference sequence). The CDR3 contains 15 residues. CDR3 DNA sequence: TGTGCCAGCAAGGGGGCCGACAGGTCCCAAGAGACCCAGTACTTC. Its translation is CASKGADRSQETQYF.

V and J are TRBV27 and TRBJ1-6; tentatively, D is TRBD1 (5 bases). The CDR3 covers 16 residues. CDR1 and CDR2 (germline): MNHEY, SMNVEV (reference sequence). The V gene lost 4 bases and the J gene lost 5 bases, with 15 bases spanning the gap. This CDR3 is CASSSRQSRNNSPLHF. The CDR3 nucleotides read TGTGCCAGCAGTTCGAGACAGAGCCGGAATAATTCACCCCTCCACTTT.

The genes are TRBV9 and TRBJ2-1, with TRBD2 identical over 11 bases. The V segment lost 0 bases and the J segment 0 bases; nucleotides outside the gene matches: 2. Germline V CDR1 and CDR2: SGDLS, YYNGEE. The CDR3 totals 17 residues. The CDR3 DNA sequence: TGTGCCAGCAGCGTAGGGCTAGCGGGGGGCTCCTACAATGAGCAGTTCTTC. Amino acids: CASSVGLAGGSYNEQFF. The full variable domain, with the rest looked up from reference TRBV9 and TRBJ2-1, is DSGVTQTPKHLITATGQRVTLRCSPRSGDLSVYWYQQSLDQGLQFLIQYYNGEERAKGNILERFSAQQFPDLHSELNLSSLELGDSALYFCASSVGLAGGSYNEQFFGPGTRLTVL.

The chain links TRBV7-9 to TRBJ1-4; no clear D. The germline V gene encodes CDR1 SEHNR and CDR2 FQNEAQ (reference sequence). The CDR3 runs 15 residues. V was clipped by 6 bases and J by 8 bases, with 19 bases between them. DNA of the CDR3: TGTGCCAGCAGTCAACAACAATTCGGATCGGAAAAACTGTTTTTT. Protein: CASSQQQFGSEKLFF.

The V gene is TRBV5-1, the J gene TRBJ1-2; 7 bases match TRBD1. The CDR3 contains 15 residues. Trimming took 2 bases from V and 4 from J; bases not matched to a gene: 8. Germline V gives CDR1 SGHRS, CDR2 YFSETQ. CDR3 sequence reads: CASSLGDSEIYGYTF. The CDR3 DNA reads TGCGCCAGCAGCTTAGGGGACAGCGAGATCTATGGCTACACCTTC.

The chain recombines TRBV6-2 or TRBV6-3 with TRBJ2-3, with D unclear. The CDR3 covers 15 residues. V shed 6 bases and J shed 2 bases, with 15 bases lying between them. The germline V gene has CDR1 MNHEY and CDR2 SVGEGT. DNA of the CDR3: TGTGCCAGCAGCGGAGTCAAGGTATCCACAGATACGCAGTATTTT. This gives the protein CASSGVKVSTDTQYF.

The V call is TRBV12-3 or TRBV12-4, the J call TRBJ1-5; D is unresolved. The CDR3 is made up of 13 amino acids. The V end lost 3 bases, the J end lost 6 bases, and 9 bases lay between the germline ends. This CDR3 is CASSLPLGQPQHF. CDR3 nucleotide sequence: TGTGCCAGCAGTTTGCCTTTGGGTCAGCCCCAGCATTTT.

The sample holds one count of this clone. The chain recombines TRBV4-1 with TRBJ2-1; 8 bases fit TRBD1. Unmatched junction bases numbered 9, after V lost 5 bases and J lost 6 bases. The CDR3 is 15 amino acids. Germline CDR1 reads MGHRA; CDR2 reads YSYEKL. The CDR3 nucleotides are TGCGCCAGCAGCTTCTCCGGGACAGGCCCCAATGAGCAGTTCTTC. Its translation: CASSFSGTGPNEQFF.

V and J are TRBV11-2 and TRBJ2-3; D is ambiguous. Germline lookup yields CDR1 SGHAT and CDR2 FQNNGV. CDR3 length: 16 amino acids. The V end was cut by 3 bases, the J end by 3 bases, with 16 bases between. The CDR3 DNA reads as TGTGCCAGCAGCTTTTCGGGCTATGTTATTACAGATACGCAGTATTTT. Translation gives CASSFSGYVITDTQYF.

The chain is built from TRBV6-1 and TRBJ2-1; 11 nucleotides line up with TRBD2. CDR1 MNHNS and CDR2 SASEGT come from the germline V gene. Trimming at V came to 0 bases and at J to 10 bases, leaving 11 bases not matched to a gene. The length of the CDR3 is 17 residues. CDR3 nucleotides: TGTGCCAGCAGTGAAGCGGCCGGACTAGCGGGTAAGAGGGAGCAGTTCTTC. Amino acids: CASSEAAGLAGKREQFF.